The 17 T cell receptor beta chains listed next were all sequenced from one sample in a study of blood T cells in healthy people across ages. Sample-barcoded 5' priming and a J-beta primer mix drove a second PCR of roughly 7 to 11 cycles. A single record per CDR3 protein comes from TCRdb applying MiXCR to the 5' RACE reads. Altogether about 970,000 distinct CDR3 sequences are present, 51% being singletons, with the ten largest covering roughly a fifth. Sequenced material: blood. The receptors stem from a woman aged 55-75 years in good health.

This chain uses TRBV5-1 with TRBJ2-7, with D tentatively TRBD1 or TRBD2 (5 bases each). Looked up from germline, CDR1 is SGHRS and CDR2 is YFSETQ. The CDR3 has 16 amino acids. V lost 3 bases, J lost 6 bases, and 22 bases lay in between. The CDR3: CASSSTQGAGSREQYF. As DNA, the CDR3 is TGCGCCAGCAGCTCGACGCAGGGCGCGGGTTCCCGCGAGCAGTACTTC.

Here the CDR3 reads CSARDRRERGHYNEQFF. In DNA, the CDR3 is TGCAGTGCTAGAGATCGAAGGGAAAGGGGGCACTACAATGAGCAGTTCTTC. This rearrangement joins TRBV20-1 to TRBJ2-1; 7 bases line up with TRBD1. The V gene's germline CDR1 is DFQATT and CDR2 SNEGSKA (reference sequence). The CDR3 runs 17 residues. J gave up 3 bases and V 0 bases, and 11 bases lay outside the gene matches.

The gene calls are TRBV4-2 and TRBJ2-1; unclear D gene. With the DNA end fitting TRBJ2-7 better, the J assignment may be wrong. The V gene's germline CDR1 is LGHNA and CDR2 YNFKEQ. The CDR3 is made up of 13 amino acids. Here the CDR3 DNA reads TGTGCCACCGGGTCTGGCTCCTACAATGAGCAGTACTTC. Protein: CATGSGSYNEQYF.

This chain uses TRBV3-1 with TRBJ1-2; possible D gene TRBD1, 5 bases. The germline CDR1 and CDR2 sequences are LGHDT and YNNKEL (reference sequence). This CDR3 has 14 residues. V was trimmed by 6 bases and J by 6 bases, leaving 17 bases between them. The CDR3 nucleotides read TGTGCCAGCAGTTCACCAGCAGGGTGGAATGGCTACACCTTC. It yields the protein CASSSPAGWNGYTF.

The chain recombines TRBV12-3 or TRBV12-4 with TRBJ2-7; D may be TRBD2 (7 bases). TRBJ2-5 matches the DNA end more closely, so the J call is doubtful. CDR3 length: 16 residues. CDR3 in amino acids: CASSPSGAPEGVTQYF. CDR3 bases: TGTGCCAGCAGTCCGAGCGGGGCCCCTGAGGGGGTGACCCAGTACTTC.

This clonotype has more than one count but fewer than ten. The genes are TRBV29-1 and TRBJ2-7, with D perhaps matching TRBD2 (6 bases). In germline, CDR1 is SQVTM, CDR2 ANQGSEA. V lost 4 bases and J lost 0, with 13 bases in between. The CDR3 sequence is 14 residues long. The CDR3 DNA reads TGCAGCGTTGGAGGAGGGAAGAGCTCCTACGAGCAGTACTTC. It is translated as CSVGGGKSSYEQYF.

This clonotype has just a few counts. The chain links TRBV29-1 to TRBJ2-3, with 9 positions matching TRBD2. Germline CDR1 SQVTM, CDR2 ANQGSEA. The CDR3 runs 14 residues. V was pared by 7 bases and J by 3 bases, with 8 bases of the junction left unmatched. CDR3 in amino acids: CSANSGGGTDTQYF. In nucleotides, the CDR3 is TGCAGCGCCAATAGCGGGGGAGGGACAGATACGCAGTATTTT.

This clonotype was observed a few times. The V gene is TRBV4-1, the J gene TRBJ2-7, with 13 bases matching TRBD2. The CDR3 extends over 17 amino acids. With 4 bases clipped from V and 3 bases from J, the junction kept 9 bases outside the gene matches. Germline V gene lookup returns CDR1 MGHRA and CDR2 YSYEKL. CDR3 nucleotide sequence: TGCGCCAGCAGCCTCCGACTAGCGGGAGGATCTCACTACGAGCAGTACTTC. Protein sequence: CASSLRLAGGSHYEQYF.

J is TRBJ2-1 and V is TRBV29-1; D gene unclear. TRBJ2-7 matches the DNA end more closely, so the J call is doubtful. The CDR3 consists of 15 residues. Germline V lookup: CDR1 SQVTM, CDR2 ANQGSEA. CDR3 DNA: TGCAGCGTTGAAGCTATGCGTGTGTCCTACAATGAGCAGTACTTC. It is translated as CSVEAMRVSYNEQYF.

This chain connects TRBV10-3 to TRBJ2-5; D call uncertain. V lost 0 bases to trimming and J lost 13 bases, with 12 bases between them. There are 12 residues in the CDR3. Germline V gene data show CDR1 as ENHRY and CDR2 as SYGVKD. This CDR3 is CAISESVYNPYF. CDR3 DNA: TGTGCCATCAGTGAGTCTGTATACAATCCGTACTTC.

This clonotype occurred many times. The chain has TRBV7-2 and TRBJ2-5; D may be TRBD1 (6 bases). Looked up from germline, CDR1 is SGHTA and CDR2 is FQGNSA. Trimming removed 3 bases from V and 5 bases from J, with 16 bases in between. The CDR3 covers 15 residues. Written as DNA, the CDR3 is TGTGCCAGCAGCTTCAGGCACAGGGTAGATGAGACCCAGTACTTC. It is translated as CASSFRHRVDETQYF.

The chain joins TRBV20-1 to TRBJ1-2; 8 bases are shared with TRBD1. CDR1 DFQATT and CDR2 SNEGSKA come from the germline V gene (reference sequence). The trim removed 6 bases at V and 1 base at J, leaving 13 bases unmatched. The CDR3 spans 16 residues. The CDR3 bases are TGCAGTGCCACACCCGGGACAGGTTCCCGTAACTATGGCTACACCTTC. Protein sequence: CSATPGTGSRNYGYTF.

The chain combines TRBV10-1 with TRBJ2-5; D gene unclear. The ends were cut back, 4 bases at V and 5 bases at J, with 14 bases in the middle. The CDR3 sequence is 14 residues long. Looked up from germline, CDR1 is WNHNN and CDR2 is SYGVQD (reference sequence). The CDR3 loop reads CASSVDGLKETQYF. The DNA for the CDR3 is TGCGCCAGCAGTGTTGATGGTCTTAAGGAGACCCAGTACTTC.

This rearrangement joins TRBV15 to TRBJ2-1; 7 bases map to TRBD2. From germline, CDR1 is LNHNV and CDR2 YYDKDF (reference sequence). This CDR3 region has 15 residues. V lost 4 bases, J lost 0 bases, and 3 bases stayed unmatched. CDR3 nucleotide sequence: TGTGCCACCAGCACTAGCGGCCGCTCCTACAATGAGCAGTTCTTC. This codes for CATSTSGRSYNEQFF.

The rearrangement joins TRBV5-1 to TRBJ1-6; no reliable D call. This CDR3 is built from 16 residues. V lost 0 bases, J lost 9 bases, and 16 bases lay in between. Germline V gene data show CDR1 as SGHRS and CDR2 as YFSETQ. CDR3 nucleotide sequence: TGCGCCAGCAGCTTGGAGGGCGGTATAGCAGGTTCACCCCTCCACTTT. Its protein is CASSLEGGIAGSPLHF.

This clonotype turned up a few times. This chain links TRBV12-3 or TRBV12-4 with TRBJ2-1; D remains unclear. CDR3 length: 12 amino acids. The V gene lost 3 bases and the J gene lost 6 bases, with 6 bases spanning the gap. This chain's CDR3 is CASSFPPNEQFF. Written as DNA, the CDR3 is TGTGCCAGCAGTTTCCCCCCCAATGAGCAGTTCTTC.

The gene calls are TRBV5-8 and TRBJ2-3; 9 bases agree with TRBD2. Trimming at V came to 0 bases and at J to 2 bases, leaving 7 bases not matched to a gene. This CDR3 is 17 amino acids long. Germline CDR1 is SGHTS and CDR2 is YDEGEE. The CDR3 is CASSLARAGGSTDTQYF. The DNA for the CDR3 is TGTGCCAGCAGCTTGGCCCGTGCGGGAGGGTCCACAGATACGCAGTATTTT.